Sequencing of this T cell receptor beta chain was carried out in a study of blood T cell repertoires in COVID-19. Study in general: The samples span acute and convalescent COVID-19 from the United States, Italy and Spain. T cells, B-cell-depleted T cells, or PBMCs supplied cDNA or gDNA.

The germline gives CDR1 MNHEY, CDR2 SVGAGI. V was clipped by 7 bases and J by 0 bases, with 9 bases between them. CDR3 length equals 14 residues. In the original analysis: Nucleated cell counts were estimated from reference gene primer amplification. Clones were sequenced by immunoSEQ multiplex PCR, and TCRdb holds only the in-frame ones, with some missing. The V and J calls and clone size were taken over from that table, and D and trimming were inferred from the DNA. Of 89,000 or so clones in the sample, roughly 85% were seen once. V usage is TRBV6-5 and J usage is TRBJ1-4, with D possibly matching TRBD1 (5 bases). Material for sequencing was peripheral blood. This clonotype originated in a man at least 80 years old with acute or convalescent COVID-19. The CDR3 coding sequence is TGTGCCAGCAAAGACAGAACAACTAATGAAAAACTGTTTTTT. Amino acids: CASKDRTTNEKLFF.